This TCR beta chain was observed in a study of control samples from healthy donors and cancer patients. TCRdb keeps only in-frame clones here, not all; method: immunoSEQ multiplex PCR. The sample yields about 110,000 clones, roughly four fifths seen once. The sequencing input was blood. The clonotype was recovered from a man between 18 and 35 years old in good health.

CDR3 nucleotides: TGTGCCAGCAGGGAAAAGGCGACTAGCTCCTATAATTCACCCCTCCACTTT. It encodes CASREKATSSYNSPLHF. The chain carries TRBV27 and TRBJ1-6; D ambiguous. Between the trimmed V and J ends, which lost 6 bases and 0 bases, there was a span of 15 bases. The CDR3 consists of 17 residues. Germline V gene sequence: CDR1 MNHEY, CDR2 SMNVEV (reference sequence).